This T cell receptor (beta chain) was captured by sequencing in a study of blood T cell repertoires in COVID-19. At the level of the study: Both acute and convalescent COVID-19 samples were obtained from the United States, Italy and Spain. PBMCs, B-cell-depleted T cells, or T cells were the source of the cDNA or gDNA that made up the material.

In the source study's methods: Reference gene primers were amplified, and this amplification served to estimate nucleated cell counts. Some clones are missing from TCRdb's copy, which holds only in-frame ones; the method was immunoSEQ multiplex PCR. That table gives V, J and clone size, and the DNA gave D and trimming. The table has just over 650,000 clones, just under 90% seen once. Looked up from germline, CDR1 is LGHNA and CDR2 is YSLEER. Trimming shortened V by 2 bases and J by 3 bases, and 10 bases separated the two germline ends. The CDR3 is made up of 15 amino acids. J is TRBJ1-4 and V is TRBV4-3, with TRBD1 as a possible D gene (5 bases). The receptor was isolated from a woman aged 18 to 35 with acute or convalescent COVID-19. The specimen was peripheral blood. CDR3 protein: CASSQSGAANEKLFF. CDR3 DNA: TGCGCCAGCAGCCAATCTGGGGCGGCTAATGAAAAACTGTTTTTT.